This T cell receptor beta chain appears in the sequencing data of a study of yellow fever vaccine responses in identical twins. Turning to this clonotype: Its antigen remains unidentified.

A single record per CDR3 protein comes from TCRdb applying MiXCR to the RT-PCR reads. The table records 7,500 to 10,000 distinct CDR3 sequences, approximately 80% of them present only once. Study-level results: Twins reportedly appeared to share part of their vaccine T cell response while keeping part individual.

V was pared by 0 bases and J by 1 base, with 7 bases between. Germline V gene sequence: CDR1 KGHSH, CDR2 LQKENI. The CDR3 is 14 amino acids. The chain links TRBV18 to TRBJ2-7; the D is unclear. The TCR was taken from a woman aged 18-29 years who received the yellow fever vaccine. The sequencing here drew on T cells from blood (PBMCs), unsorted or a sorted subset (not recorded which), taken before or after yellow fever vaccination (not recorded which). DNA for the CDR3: TGTGCCAGCTCACCACCATGGGATTCCTACGAGCAGTACTTC. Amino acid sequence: CASSPPWDSYEQYF.